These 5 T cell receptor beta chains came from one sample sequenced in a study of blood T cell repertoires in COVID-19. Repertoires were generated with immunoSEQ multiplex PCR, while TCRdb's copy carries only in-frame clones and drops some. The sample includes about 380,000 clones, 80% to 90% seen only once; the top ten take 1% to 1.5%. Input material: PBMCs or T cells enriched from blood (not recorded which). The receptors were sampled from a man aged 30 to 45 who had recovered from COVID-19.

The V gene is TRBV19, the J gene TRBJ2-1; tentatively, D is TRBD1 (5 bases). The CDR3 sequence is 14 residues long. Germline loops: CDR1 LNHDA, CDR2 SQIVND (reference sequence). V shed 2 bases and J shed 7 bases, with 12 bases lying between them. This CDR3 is CASSIPGQKNEQFF. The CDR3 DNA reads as TGTGCCAGTAGTATACCTGGACAAAAGAATGAGCAGTTCTTC.

CDR3 sequence (DNA): TGTGCCAGCAGTCCCGGGACAGGGGATGACGAGCAGTACTTC. This encodes CASSPGTGDDEQYF. The rearrangement uses TRBV27 and TRBJ2-7; 10 bases fit TRBD1. V dropped 5 bases and J dropped 5; count of bases not matched to a gene: 6. From germline, CDR1 is MNHEY and CDR2 SMNVEV (reference sequence). This CDR3 has 14 amino acids.

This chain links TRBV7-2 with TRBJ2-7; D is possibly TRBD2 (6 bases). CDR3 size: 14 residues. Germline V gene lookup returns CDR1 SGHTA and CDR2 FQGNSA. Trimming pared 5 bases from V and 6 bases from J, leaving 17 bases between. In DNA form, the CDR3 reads TGTGCCAGCAGCCCTTCTGTAGCGGTTAGCGAGCAGTACTTC. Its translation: CASSPSVAVSEQYF.

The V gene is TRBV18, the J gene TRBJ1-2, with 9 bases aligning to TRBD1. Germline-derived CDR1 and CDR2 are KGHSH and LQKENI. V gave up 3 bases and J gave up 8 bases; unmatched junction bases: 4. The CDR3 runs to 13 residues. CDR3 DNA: TGTGCCAGCTCACCGCGACAGGGGGAAGGCTACACCTTC. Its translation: CASSPRQGEGYTF. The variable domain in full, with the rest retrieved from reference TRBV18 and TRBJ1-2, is NAGVMQNPRHLVRRRGQEARLRCSPMKGHSHVYWYRQLPEEGLKFMVYLQKENIIDESGMPKERFSAEFPKEGPSILRIQQVVRGDSAAYFCASSPRQGEGYTFGSGTRLTVV.

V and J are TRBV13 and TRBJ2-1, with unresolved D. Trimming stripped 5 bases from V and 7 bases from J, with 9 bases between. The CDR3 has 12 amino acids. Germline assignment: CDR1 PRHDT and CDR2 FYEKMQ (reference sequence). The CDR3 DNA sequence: TGTGCCAGCAGCACTCTCCGAAATGAGCAGTTCTTC. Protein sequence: CASSTLRNEQFF.